The 6 T cell receptor beta chains below were found in one sample sequenced in a study of blood T cell repertoires in COVID-19. The table came from immunoSEQ multiplex PCR; TCRdb's copy has only in-frame clones and leaves some out. The sample lists 350,000 to 450,000 clones, over 75% seen once, with about 1.6% in the top ten. Material for sequencing was peripheral blood. The receptors here all came from a woman between 40 and 55 years old with COVID-19, enrolled during active disease.

The CDR3 bases are TGTGCCAGCAGCCTGGACCGGGGCGGGAGGAATCAGCCCCAGCATTTT. It is translated as CASSLDRGGRNQPQHF. The chain employs TRBV5-6 and TRBJ1-5; weak D call: TRBD1 (5 bases). CDR1 SGHDT and CDR2 YYEEEE come from the germline V gene. With 4 bases removed from V and 4 bases from J, the gap between germline ends came to 18 bases. The CDR3 covers 16 residues. The full variable domain, with the rest looked up from reference TRBV5-6 and TRBJ1-5, is DAGVTQSPTHLIKTRGQQVTLRCSPKSGHDTVSWYQQALGQGPQFIFQYYEEEERQRGNFPDRFSGHQFPNYSSELNVNALLLGDSALYLCASSLDRGGRNQPQHFGDGTRLSIL.

The V call is TRBV18, the J call TRBJ1-1; D perhaps matches TRBD1 (5 bases). V lost 6 bases to trimming and J lost 5 bases, with 16 bases between them. The CDR3 is 14 residues long. Germline CDR1 is KGHSH and CDR2 is LQKENI. The CDR3 coding sequence is TGTGCCAGCTCCTTCGCGGGGGAAGGGACTGAAGCTTTCTTT. Its protein product is CASSFAGEGTEAFF.

This clone was seen just once. The chain carries TRBV6-5 and TRBJ2-5; TRBD1 matches at 9 bases. Germline V gives CDR1 MNHEY, CDR2 SVGAGI. There are 14 residues in the CDR3. The V and J ends lost 3 bases and 5 bases, in that order; junction bases with no gene match: 4. The CDR3 DNA reads TGTGCCAGCAGTTATTGGACAGGGGCTGAGACCCAGTACTTC. Its protein is CASSYWTGAETQYF.

The chain couples TRBV19 to TRBJ1-1; D is unresolved. Germline V gives CDR1 LNHDA, CDR2 SQIVND (reference sequence). The CDR3 contains 13 residues. Deletions cut 9 bases from V and 4 bases from J, with 15 bases between. CDR3 DNA: TGTGCCAGCTACCCCCAACCCTTCACTGAAGCTTTCTTT. Residues: CASYPQPFTEAFF.

This chain connects TRBV24-1 to TRBJ1-2; possible D gene TRBD1, 5 bases. The CDR3 runs to 15 residues. Germline V gene data show CDR1 as KGHDR and CDR2 as SFDVKD. Trimming cost V 3 bases and J 4 bases, with 14 bases left between them. The CDR3 here is CATSDPQEGSYGYTF. The CDR3 DNA follows: TGTGCCACCAGTGATCCTCAGGAGGGGAGCTATGGCTACACCTTC.

The chain couples TRBV5-1 to TRBJ2-1; D is perhaps TRBD2 (5 bases). This CDR3 contains 14 residues. V was clipped by 0 bases and J by 8 bases, with 12 bases between them. Germline V gene data show CDR1 as SGHRS and CDR2 as YFSETQ. The CDR3 is CASSLGPGSHEQFF. The CDR3 nucleotides are TGCGCCAGCAGCTTGGGACCTGGGAGTCATGAGCAGTTCTTC.